This TCR beta chain was documented in a study of blood T cell repertoires in COVID-19. About the study: Both acute and convalescent COVID-19 samples were obtained from the United States, Italy and Spain. PBMCs, B-cell-depleted T cells, or T cells were the source of the cDNA or gDNA that made up the material.

Patients in Seattle were enrolled during active infection, then followed longitudinally. This CDR3 has 14 amino acids. The V and J ends lost 3 bases and 6 bases, in that order; junction bases with no gene match: 6. Per the germline V gene, CDR1 is SGHDN and CDR2 is FVKESK. In the original processing: Reference gene primers were amplified, and this amplification served to estimate nucleated cell counts. Here immunoSEQ multiplex PCR was the method, and the copy in TCRdb shows in-frame clones only, minus some. V, J and clone size derive from that table, while D and trimming were established from the DNA sequence. The sample yields 200,000 to 300,000 clones, approximately 91% seen once.

The rearrangement links TRBV14 to TRBJ2-7; 9 nucleotides match TRBD1. This clonotype was obtained from a person under 35 with COVID-19, enrolled during active disease. The specimen was peripheral blood. CDR3 sequence (DNA): TGTGCCAGCAGCCATTTGGGACAGGGTGGCGAGCAGTACTTC. Translated, it gives CASSHLGQGGEQYF.